Sequencing of this T cell receptor beta chain was carried out in a study of cytomegalovirus exposure and HLA in healthy donors (dated by TCRdb to 2016 to 2017). Regarding the complete study: An earlier analysis of some 500 of the donors reported 250 to 300 Gb of sequence data and around 110 million unique TCR beta sequences from 190 million or so T cells. Every discovery cohort repertoire had been produced on one sequencing platform. In a later genetic analysis, genome-wide SNP genotypes for about 55% of the roughly 670 donors were used, and that subset was treated as a discovery cohort. The number of donors typed differed by locus, with roughly 620-640 for A, B, C, DRB1 and DQB1, around 560 for DQA1, nearly 610 for DPA1, and under 490 for DPB1. To predict cytomegalovirus infection status, the study brought together high-throughput TCR immunosequencing, statistical association of individual TCRs with disease status, and machine learning. On average, approximately 250,000 unique TCR beta nucleotide sequences were sequenced per donor among a few hundred genotyped donors of the cohort, with 15% to 20% of those sequences being non-productive. Roughly 5 DR-DQ haplotypes were handled as single units for association and clustering, since linkage in the cohort was strong. The aim of the study was to test whether cataloging public T cell receptors could identify signatures of past pathogen exposure. Donor age, sex, ethnicity and CMV serostatus were compiled together with the repertoire data. Rather than drawing on any new phenotypic data, the later analysis identified candidate immune exposures from TCR beta sequences and the way those sequences occurred across donors. The study profiled the T cell repertoires of 500 to 800 subjects by immunosequencing and related them to cytomegalovirus serostatus. Of the 300 to 400 genotyped donors, about 84% fell in the genetic ancestry cluster associated with self-reported Caucasian donors. To study patterns of TCR occurrence, a later analysis re-analyzed previously published TCR beta repertoires from around 660 donors and added high-resolution HLA genotyping. In addition to the first cohort of roughly 670 subjects, a separate validation cohort of approximately 130 different subjects was used. An earlier analysis of roughly 580 of the donors used high-throughput TCR beta sequencing to judge whether each TCR beta V gene segment behaved as functional or pseudogenic. An early release that covered 640 HLA-typed donors contained about 300 gigabases of sequencing data and 65 million to 100 million unique TCR sequences. Class I and class II HLA loci were covered by the typing at four-digit resolution.

Relative to germline, V is 1 base shorter and J is 4 bases shorter, with 7 bases between their ends. Inclusive of the bounding cysteine and phenylalanine, the CDR3 is 13 residues long. Left in the record is the CDR3 DNA by itself, 39 bases read in frame from the first base. Based on the germline V gene, the CDR1 and CDR2 sequences are MGHRA and YSYEKL. In total, approximately 610 healthy bone marrow donors made up the cohort. Cohort members were all nominally healthy when sampled, although unrecorded immune exposures were likely present. The donor tested CMV seronegative and was one of the 352 seronegative cohort members. Each donor provided a peripheral blood sample, and peripheral blood mononuclear cells were used for TCR beta sequencing. The Qiagen DNeasy Blood Extraction Kit was used to extract genomic DNA from the blood cell samples. What the study reported, not specific to this receptor: In vitro tests confirmed that three of the cytomegalovirus-associated TCR beta chains recognize cytomegalovirus antigens. For the cohort, immune exposure information was limited to CMV serostatus. The study gave a list of 150 to 200 TCR beta chains associated with cytomegalovirus. Most TCR sequences were seen in very few donors, while some public TCRs were found in many individuals. In both the original and validation cohorts, the classifier was reported to diagnose cytomegalovirus status with high specificity and sensitivity. An association between a missense DCLRE1C variant and V-gene and J-gene trimming of TCR beta chains was found in a later genetic analysis and replicated in an independent cohort. A further reported finding was that TCR beta sequences accurately predicted the HLA-A and HLA-B alleles for most subjects in the first cohort. A cluster of highly shared sequence variants was judged likely to be a technical artifact of the sequencing pipeline. A later analysis found that HLA-associated TCR beta chains were more clonally expanded and had lower generation probabilities than equally common non-associated chains. Broadly in line with IMGT annotations, most TCR beta V segments showed up in productive rearrangements about 90% or about 30% of the time in an earlier analysis of under 700 of the donors. Sequencing depth was assumed to be roughly uniform across donors in the presence/absence analyses, though that assumption may not hold. When HLA alleles, especially DR and DQ, strongly co-occurred, TCR associations were difficult to assign to individual alleles. The authors suggested that the approach could potentially be extended to other disease states and immunological phenotypes. Specific HLA alleles were associated with 15,000 to 20,000 TCR beta sequences at a false discovery rate of 0.05 in a later analysis. Because HLA typing was unavailable for some donors at each locus, only the typed subset was used in association tests. This cohort had only TCR beta chains sequenced, and the lack of alpha or paired-chain data limited which features could be detected. In a later analysis, most CMV-associated TCR beta chains were found to appear HLA-restricted, with HLA associations seemingly driven largely by CMV exposure. The earlier analysis of a few hundred of the donors excluded some 15 rarely observed V segments, including chromosome 9 orphons, because counts were too low. Linkage disequilibrium might explain the correlated functional status among segregating V segments, but an unknown experimental factor could not be excluded. Several of the top co-occurrence clusters appeared to be linked to parvovirus B19, influenza, CMV and Epstein-Barr virus, according to a later analysis. A later genetic analysis reported fewer N-insertions in productive TCRs among donors in an Asian-associated ancestry cluster than the roughly 620-donor mean. The 87-base-pair reads could not distinguish some IMGT-functional V segments, including TRBV6-2 and TRBV6-3, so those segments were excluded. According to a later analysis, TCR association rates differed among HLA loci, with DRB1 alleles showing the most associated TCRs and HLA-C alleles showing the fewest.

In the case of this clone: Its antigen specificity is not known. No base quality values were provided; no much bigger clone lies one nucleotide off.

Library preparation was by the immunoSEQ multiplex PCR assay. A mixture of 60 forward primers for TCR Vbeta segments and 13 reverse primers for TCR Jbeta segments was used in the multiplex PCR. The CDR3 region of rearranged TCR beta genes was amplified from genomic DNA with a multiplex PCR assay. The amplified TCR beta libraries were sequenced on the Illumina HiSeq System as 87-base-pair reads. The study's processing was this. In a later analysis, tens of millions of unique TCR beta chains were counted across the roughly 670 repertoires, and approximately 11 million of these chains were shared by at least two donors. Raw reads were error-corrected and collapsed into unique sequences with a nearest-neighbor algorithm that merged closely related sequences to remove PCR and sequencing errors. Alignment of CDR3 sequences to IMGT reference sequences was used to assign V, D and J gene segments. For a sequence to be retained, a match of at least six nucleotides was required to both a V gene segment and a J gene segment. A rearrangement counted as productive if the CDR3 had no stop codons and remained in frame with V and J, and every other rearrangement counted as non-productive. Following IMGT convention, CDR3 was defined as the stretch from the second conserved V-encoded cysteine to the conserved J-encoded phenylalanine. In an earlier analysis of around 540 of the donors, sequences lacking an unambiguous match to a single V gene segment were excluded. In an earlier analysis of 500 to 750 of the donors, V segments were called functional above 56.7% productive rearrangements and were called segregating when the between-donor standard deviation exceeded 5%. A statistical classification framework was built for diagnosing cytomegalovirus status from the catalog of TCR beta chain sequences. V and J gene assignment, in a later analysis, came from comparing TCR nucleotide sequences with IMGT/GENE-DB human TR gene sequences. In a later analysis, CDR3 sequences and most-parsimonious VDJ recombination scenarios were assigned using the TCRdist pipeline. A later analysis defined each TCR beta chain by its CDR3 amino acid sequence plus V-gene family, and excluded reads lacking a unique V-gene family. As a way to deal with suspected cross-contamination and a sequencing artifact, a later analysis dropped more than 500 nucleotide sequences that were highly shared and had low generation probability. For each public chain, a later analysis derived a clonal expansion index from normalized ranks of inferred template counts within each repertoire. In a later analysis, generation probabilities were computed with a VDJ recombination model fitted to out-of-frame rearrangements, and the resulting probabilities were checked against IGoR. In a later analysis, TCR-TCR, TCR-HLA and TCR-CMV co-occurrence was scored with hypergeometric tests, and a repertoire-size bias correction was applied to TCR pairs. False discovery rates were estimated in a later analysis by permuting HLA or CMV assignments 20 times. A later analysis grouped co-occurring TCRs with DBSCAN, adding TCRdist sequence similarity when clustering within HLA-allele-positive subsets. For co-occurrence clustering, repertoires with fewer than 30,000 or more than 120,000 public chains were excluded, along with a handful of repertoires with anomalous nucleotide sharing. Imported from immuneACCESS, the table was reduced by TCRdb to in-frame sequences with V and J called. These copies leave out some clones; in studies compared against another copy, an unresolved V gene accounts for under half, and the cause of the remainder is not known. The V and J calls and clone size were taken over from that table, and D and trimming were inferred from the DNA. In all, the sample holds under 150,000 clones, and about 85% of those were seen once. The ten largest clones add up to 1.7% of the sample.

The sequencing input was PBMCs. The receptor was isolated from a boy younger than 18 in good health and CMV-seronegative. The receptor chain draws on TRBV4-1 and TRBJ1-2; a tentative D match to TRBD1 spans 5 bases. The CDR3 region reads CASSQGGPYGYTF. The nucleotide sequence is TGCGCCAGCAGCCAAGGGGGCCCCTATGGCTACACCTTC.